This TCR beta chain was found in a study of T cell responses to AZD1222 COVID-19 vaccine. Profiling relied on immunoSEQ multiplex PCR, and the TCRdb table lists in-frame clones only, not all of them. The sample holds approximately 180,000 clones, over 80% seen once. Whole-study findings and limits: Along spike, vaccine-associated CD4 TCRs were found throughout, with dominance at 160-218 and 743-854. Increases in Spike-specific TCR breadth and depth were seen after two AZD1222 doses. In a largely white British group with more females than males, clonal diversity was possibly underestimated.

As regards this clone: Antigen: not known.

Germline CDR1 and CDR2: SGHDN and FVKESK. The CDR3 totals 15 residues. V was clipped by 1 base and J by 1 base, with 10 bases between them. The sequence came from an adult in good health. Sequencing used peripheral blood, obtained on day 0 of AZD1222 vaccination. The genes are TRBV14 and TRBJ1-1; D remains unclear. The CDR3 DNA sequence: TGTGCCAGCAGCCAAGGACCTGCAGGGAACACTGAAGCTTTCTTT. As protein: CASSQGPAGNTEAFF. The whole variable domain, filled in from reference TRBV14 and TRBJ1-1, reads EAGVTQFPSHSVIEKGQTVTLRCDPISGHDNLYWYRRVMGKEIKFLLHFVKESKQDESGMPNNRFLAERTGGTYSTLKVQPAELEDSGVYFCASSQGPAGNTEAFFGQGTRLTVV.